This T cell receptor beta chain was documented in a study of shared clonotypes between healthy human individuals. Study at large: The study drew on two women and a few men aged 18 to 49 as donors. Notes on the study in general: Naive subsets usually exceeded memory subsets in estimated richness.

Clones were read by immunoSEQ multiplex PCR, and TCRdb kept only the in-frame ones, dropping some. The sample lists approximately 1.4 million clones, 95% to 99% seen once, with approximately 0.45% in the top ten. CDR3 length equals 16 residues. The trim removed 4 bases at V and 2 bases at J, leaving 7 bases unmatched. The V gene's germline CDR1 is SGDLS and CDR2 YYNGEE. About this clone itself: What it recognizes is unknown.

The donors, healthy adults who were HIV-negative, had experienced no recent acute infections or vaccinations. The CD4+ fraction was divided into a CD45RA+ naive subset and a CD45RA-negative memory subset. The chain employs TRBV9 and TRBJ2-7; 12 bases are a match to TRBD2. This clonotype was obtained from a man aged 25 to 40 in good health. Source material: naive CD4+ T cells sorted from blood. Documented subset: CD45RA+ positively selected. The CDR3 nucleotides are TGTGCCAGCAGCCCTCGACTAGCGGGAGTCCCCTACGAGCAGTACTTC. Its translation: CASSPRLAGVPYEQYF. The full variable domain, completed using reference TRBV9 and TRBJ2-7, is DSGVTQTPKHLITATGQRVTLRCSPRSGDLSVYWYQQSLDQGLQFLIQYYNGEERAKGNILERFSAQQFPDLHSELNLSSLELGDSALYFCASSPRLAGVPYEQYFGPGTRLTVT.